This T cell receptor (beta chain) was retrieved from a study of blood T cell repertoires in COVID-19. At the level of the study: The origin of the acute and convalescent COVID-19 samples was the United States, Italy and Spain.

Living in about two dozen US areas, the participants were between 18 and 89 years of age. The CDR3 spans 16 residues. The germline V gene has CDR1 LGHNA and CDR2 YSLEER. Trimming took off 0 bases at V and 2 bases at J, with 14 bases between the two ends. In the original workflow: Reference gene primer amplification yielded estimated nucleated cell counts. The repertoire was sequenced with immunoSEQ multiplex PCR; TCRdb's copy has only in-frame clones and lacks some. That table supplies the V and J calls and clone size; D and trimming were determined from the DNA. The sample shows 130,000 to 150,000 clones, approximately 90% of them seen only once.

This receptor was identified in a woman in her twenties or thirties with acute COVID-19. Input material: PBMCs or T cells enriched from blood (not recorded which). This rearrangement joins TRBV4-3 to TRBJ2-7; maybe TRBD1 (6 bases). The CDR3: CASSQEAADRTYEQYF. CDR3 nucleotides: TGCGCCAGCAGCCAAGAAGCGGCGGACAGAACCTACGAGCAGTACTTC.